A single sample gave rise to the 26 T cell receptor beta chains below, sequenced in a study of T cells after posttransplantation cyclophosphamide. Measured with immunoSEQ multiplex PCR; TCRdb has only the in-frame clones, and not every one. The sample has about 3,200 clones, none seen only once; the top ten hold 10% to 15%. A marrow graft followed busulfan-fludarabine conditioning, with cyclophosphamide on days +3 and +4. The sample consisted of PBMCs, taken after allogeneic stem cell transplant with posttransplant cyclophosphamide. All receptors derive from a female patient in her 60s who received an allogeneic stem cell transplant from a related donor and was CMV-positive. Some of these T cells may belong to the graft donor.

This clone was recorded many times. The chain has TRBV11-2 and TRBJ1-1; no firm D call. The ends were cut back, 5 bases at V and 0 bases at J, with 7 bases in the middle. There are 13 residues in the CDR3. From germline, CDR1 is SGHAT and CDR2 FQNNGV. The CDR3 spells CASSIQMNTEAFF. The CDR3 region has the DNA TGTGCCAGCAGCATCCAGATGAACACTGAAGCTTTCTTT.

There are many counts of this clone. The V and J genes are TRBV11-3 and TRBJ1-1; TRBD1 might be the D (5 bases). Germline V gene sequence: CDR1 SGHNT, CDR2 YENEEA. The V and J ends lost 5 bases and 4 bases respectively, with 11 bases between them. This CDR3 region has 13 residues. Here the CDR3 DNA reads TGTGCCAGCAGCCTCAGGGAGGGCACTGAAGCTTTCTTT. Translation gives CASSLREGTEAFF.

The CDR3 DNA follows: TGTGCCTGGGCGACAGGTTCCGCTAGCAATCAGCCCCAGCATTTT. Its protein is CAWATGSASNQPQHF. This rearrangement joins TRBV30 to TRBJ1-5, with a weak D call TRBD1 (6 bases). This CDR3 comprises 15 residues. CDR1 GTSNPN and CDR2 SVGIG come from the germline V gene (reference sequence). V was cut by 5 bases and J by 0 bases, with 14 bases left in between.

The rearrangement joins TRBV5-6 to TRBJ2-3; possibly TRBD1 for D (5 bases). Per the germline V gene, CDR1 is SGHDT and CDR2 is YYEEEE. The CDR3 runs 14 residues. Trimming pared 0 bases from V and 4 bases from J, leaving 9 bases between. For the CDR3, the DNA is TGTGCCAGCAGCTTGGGGACATCCCCAGATACGCAGTATTTT. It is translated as CASSLGTSPDTQYF. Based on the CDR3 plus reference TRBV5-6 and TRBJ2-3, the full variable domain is DAGVTQSPTHLIKTRGQQVTLRCSPKSGHDTVSWYQQALGQGPQFIFQYYEEEERQRGNFPDRFSGHQFPNYSSELNVNALLLGDSALYLCASSLGTSPDTQYFGPGTRLTVL.

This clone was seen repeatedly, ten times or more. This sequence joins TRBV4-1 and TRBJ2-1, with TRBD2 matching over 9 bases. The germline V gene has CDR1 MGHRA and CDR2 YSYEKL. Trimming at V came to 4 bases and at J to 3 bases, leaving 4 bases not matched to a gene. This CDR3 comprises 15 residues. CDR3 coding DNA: TGCGCCAGCAGCCGCGGGGGGGCCGGCTACAATGAGCAGTTCTTC. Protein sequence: CASSRGGAGYNEQFF.

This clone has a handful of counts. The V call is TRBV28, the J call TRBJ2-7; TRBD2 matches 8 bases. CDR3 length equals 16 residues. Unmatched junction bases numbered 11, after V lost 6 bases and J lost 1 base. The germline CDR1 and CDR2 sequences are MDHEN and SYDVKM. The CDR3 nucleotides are TGTGCCAGCAGGGCACCGGGACTAGGGTTATCCTACGAGCAGTACTTC. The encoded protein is CASRAPGLGLSYEQYF.

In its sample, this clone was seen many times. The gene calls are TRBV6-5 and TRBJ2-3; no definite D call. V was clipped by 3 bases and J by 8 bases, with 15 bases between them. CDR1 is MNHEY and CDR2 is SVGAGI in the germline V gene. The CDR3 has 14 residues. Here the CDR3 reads CASSYTSRSFTQYF. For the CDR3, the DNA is TGTGCCAGCAGTTATACATCCCGTTCCTTTACGCAGTATTTT.

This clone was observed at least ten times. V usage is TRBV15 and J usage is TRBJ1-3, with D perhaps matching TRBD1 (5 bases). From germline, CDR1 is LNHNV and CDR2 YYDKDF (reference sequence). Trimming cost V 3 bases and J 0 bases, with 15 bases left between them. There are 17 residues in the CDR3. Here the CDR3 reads CATSRIQQVGSGNTIYF. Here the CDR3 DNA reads TGTGCCACCAGCAGGATACAACAGGTCGGCTCTGGAAACACCATATATTTT.

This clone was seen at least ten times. CDR3 coding DNA: TGTGCCAGCAGTGCGGCATCGAATGGCAACTATGGCTACACCTTC. Its protein product is CASSAASNGNYGYTF. V is TRBV28 and J is TRBJ1-2, with unresolved D. Germline V gene sequence: CDR1 MDHEN, CDR2 SYDVKM. Trimming left V 5 bases short and J 2 bases short, with 15 bases between. This CDR3 is built from 15 residues.

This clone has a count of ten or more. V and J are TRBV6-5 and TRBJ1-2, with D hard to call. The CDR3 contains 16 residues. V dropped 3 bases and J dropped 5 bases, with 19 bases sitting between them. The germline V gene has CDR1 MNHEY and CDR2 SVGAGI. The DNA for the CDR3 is TGTGCCAGCAGTTATAGTCTCCCTTTGGGCAGTTATGGCTACACCTTC. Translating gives CASSYSLPLGSYGYTF.

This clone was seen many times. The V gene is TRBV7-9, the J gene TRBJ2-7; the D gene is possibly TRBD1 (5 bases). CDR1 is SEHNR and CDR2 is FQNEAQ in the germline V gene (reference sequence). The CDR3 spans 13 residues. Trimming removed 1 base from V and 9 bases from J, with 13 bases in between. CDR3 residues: CASSLEDTPGQYF. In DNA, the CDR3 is TGTGCCAGCAGCTTAGAGGACACCCCTGGGCAGTACTTC.

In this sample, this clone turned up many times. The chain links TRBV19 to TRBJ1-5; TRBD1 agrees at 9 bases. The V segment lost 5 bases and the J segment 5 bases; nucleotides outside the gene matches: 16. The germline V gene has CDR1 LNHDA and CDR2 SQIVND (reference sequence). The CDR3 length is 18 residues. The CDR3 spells CASSRRLRQGEWHQPQHF. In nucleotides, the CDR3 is TGTGCCAGTAGTCGCAGGTTAAGACAGGGGGAATGGCATCAGCCCCAGCATTTT.

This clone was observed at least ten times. In DNA, the CDR3 is TGTGCCAGCAGTTCCGTGGCAGGGGCTACCTACGAGCAGTACTTC. It encodes CASSSVAGATYEQYF. This sequence joins TRBV6-5 and TRBJ2-7, with D perhaps matching TRBD1 (6 bases). The CDR3 covers 15 residues. From germline, CDR1 is MNHEY and CDR2 SVGAGI. Trimming took off 4 bases at V and 2 bases at J, with 15 bases between the two ends.

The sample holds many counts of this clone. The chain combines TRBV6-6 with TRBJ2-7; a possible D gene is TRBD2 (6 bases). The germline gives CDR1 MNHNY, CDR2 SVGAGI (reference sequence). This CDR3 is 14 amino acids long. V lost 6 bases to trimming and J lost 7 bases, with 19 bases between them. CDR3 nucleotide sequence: TGTGCCAGCAGGCCTGGGGGGTCAGGAGGAGAGCAGTACTTC. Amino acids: CASRPGGSGGEQYF.

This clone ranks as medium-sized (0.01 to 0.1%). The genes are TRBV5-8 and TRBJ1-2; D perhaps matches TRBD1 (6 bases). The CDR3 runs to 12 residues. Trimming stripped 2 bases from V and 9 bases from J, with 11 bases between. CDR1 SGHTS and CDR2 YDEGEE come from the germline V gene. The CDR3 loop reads CASSFDRIRYTF. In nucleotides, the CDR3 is TGTGCCAGCAGCTTTGACAGGATACGCTACACCTTC.

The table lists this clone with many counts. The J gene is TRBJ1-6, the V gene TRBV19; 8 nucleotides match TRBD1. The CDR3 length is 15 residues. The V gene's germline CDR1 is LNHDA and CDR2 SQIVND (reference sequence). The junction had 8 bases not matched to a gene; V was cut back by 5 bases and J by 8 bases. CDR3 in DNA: TGTGCCAGTAGTTTGGACAGGGAGACGGATTCACCCCTCCACTTT. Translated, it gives CASSLDRETDSPLHF.

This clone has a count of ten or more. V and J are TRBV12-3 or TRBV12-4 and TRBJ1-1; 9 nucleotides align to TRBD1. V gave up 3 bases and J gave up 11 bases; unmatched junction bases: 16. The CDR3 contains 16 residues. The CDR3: CASSLVQGALVSRAFF. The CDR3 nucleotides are TGTGCCAGCAGTTTGGTACAGGGGGCATTGGTGAGTCGGGCTTTCTTT.

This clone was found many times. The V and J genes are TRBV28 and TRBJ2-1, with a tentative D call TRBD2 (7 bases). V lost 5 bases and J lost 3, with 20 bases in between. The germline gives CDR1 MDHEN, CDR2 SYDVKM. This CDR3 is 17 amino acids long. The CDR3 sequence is CASSLRGGRTFYNEQFF. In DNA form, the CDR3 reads TGTGCCAGCAGTCTAAGGGGGGGCCGTACCTTCTACAATGAGCAGTTCTTC. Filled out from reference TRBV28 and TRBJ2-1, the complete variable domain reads DVKVTQSSRYLVKRTGEKVFLECVQDMDHENMFWYRQDPGLGLRLIYFSYDVKMKEKGDIPEGYSVSREKKERFSLILESASTNQTSMYLCASSLRGGRTFYNEQFFGPGTRLTVL.

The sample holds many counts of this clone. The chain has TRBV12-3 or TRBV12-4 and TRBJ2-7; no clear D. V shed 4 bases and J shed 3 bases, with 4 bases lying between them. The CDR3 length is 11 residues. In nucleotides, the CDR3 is TGTGCCAGCAGTTACAACTACGAGCAGTACTTC. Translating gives CASSYNYEQYF.

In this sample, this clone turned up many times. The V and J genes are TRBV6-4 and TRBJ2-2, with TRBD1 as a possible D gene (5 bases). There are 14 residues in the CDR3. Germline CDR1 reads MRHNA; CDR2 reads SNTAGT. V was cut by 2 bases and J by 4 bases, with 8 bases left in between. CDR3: CASSDRGSTGELFF. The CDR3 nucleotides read TGTGCCAGCAGTGACAGGGGTTCCACCGGGGAGCTGTTTTTT.

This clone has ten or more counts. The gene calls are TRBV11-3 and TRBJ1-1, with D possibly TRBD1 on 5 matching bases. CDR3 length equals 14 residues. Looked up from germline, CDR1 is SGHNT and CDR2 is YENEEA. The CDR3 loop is CASRLRRDSTEAFF. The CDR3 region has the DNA TGTGCAAGTCGCCTACGCCGGGACTCCACTGAAGCTTTCTTT.

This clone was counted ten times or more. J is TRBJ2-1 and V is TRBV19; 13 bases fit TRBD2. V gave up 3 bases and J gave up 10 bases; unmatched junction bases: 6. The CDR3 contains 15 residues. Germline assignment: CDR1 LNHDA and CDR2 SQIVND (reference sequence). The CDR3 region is CASSMWTSGSREQFF. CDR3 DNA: TGTGCCAGTAGTATGTGGACTAGCGGGAGTAGAGAGCAGTTCTTC. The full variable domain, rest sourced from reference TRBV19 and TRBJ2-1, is DGGITQSPKYLFRKEGQNVTLSCEQNLNHDAMYWYRQDPGQGLRLIYYSQIVNDFQKGDIAEGYSVSREKKESFPLTVTSAQKNPTAFYLCASSMWTSGSREQFFGPGTRLTVL.

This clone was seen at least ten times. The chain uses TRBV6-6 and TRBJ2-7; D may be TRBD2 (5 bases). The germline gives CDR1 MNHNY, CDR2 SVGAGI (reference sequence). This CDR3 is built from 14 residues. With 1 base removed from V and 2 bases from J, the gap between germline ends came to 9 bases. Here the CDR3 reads CASSYLGRAYEQYF. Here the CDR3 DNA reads TGTGCCAGCAGTTACTTAGGGCGGGCCTACGAGCAGTACTTC.

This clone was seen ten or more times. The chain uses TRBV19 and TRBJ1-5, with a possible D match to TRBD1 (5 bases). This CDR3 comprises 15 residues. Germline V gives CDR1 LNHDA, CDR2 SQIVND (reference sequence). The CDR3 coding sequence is TGTGGGGGGGGTATAGGGAGGAGAGGCAATCAGCCCCAGCATTTT. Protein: CGGGIGRRGNQPQHF.

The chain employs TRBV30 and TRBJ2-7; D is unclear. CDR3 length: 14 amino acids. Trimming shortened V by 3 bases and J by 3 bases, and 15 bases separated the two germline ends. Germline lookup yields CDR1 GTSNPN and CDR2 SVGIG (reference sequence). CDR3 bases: TGTGCCTGGAGCTACCTCCAACCCGGCTACGAGCAGTACTTC. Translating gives CAWSYLQPGYEQYF.

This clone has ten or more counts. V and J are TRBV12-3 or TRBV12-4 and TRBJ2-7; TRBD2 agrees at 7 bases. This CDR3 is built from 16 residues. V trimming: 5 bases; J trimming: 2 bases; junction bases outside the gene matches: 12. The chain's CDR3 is CASSPSPLAETYEQYF. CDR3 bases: TGTGCCAGCAGTCCCTCCCCTCTAGCGGAAACCTACGAGCAGTACTTC.